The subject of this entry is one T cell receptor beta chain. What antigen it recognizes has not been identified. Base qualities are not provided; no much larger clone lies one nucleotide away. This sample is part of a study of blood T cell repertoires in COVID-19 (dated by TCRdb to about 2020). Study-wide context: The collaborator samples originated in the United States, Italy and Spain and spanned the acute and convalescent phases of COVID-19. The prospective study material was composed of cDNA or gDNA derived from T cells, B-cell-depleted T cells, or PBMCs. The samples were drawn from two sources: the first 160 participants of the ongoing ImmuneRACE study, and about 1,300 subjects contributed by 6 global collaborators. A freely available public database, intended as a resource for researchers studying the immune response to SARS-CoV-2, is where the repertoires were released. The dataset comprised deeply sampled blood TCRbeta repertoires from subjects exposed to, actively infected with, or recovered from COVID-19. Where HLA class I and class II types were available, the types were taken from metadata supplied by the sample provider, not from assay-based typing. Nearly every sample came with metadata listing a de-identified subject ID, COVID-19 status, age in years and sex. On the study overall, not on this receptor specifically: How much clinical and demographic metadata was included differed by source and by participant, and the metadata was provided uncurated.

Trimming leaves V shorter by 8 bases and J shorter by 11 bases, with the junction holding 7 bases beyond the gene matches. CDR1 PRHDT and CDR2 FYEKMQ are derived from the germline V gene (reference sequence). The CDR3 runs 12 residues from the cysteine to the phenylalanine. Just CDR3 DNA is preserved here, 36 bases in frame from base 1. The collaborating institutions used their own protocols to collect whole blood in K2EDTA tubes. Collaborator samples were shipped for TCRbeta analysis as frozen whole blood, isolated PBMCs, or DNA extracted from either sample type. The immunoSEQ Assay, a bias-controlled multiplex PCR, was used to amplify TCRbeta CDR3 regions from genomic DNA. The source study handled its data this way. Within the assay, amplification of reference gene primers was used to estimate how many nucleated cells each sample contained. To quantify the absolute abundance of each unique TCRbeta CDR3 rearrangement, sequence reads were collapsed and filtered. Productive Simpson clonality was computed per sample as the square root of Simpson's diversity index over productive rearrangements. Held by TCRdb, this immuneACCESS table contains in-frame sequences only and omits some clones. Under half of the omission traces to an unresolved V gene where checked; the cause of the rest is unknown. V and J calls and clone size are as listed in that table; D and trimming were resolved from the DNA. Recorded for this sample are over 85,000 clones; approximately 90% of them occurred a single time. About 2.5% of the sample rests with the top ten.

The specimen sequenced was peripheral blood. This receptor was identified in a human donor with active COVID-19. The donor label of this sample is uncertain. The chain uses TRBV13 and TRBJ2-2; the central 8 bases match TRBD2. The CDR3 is CASSGLAGELFF. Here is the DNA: TGTGCCAGCTCCGGGCTAGCGGGCGAGCTGTTTTTT.